The TCR beta chain under discussion was sequenced for a study of shared clonotypes between healthy human individuals. The data were produced by immunoSEQ multiplex PCR, yet TCRdb's version contains in-frame clones alone and is incomplete. The sample holds about a million clones, around three quarters seen once. There are 14 residues in the CDR3. With 2 bases removed from V and 3 bases from J, the gap between germline ends came to 9 bases. In germline, CDR1 is SGHAT, CDR2 FQNNGV. Source material: memory CD4+ T cells sorted from blood. Sample subset: CD45RA-negative fraction. The clonotype comes from a man between 18 and 29 years old in good health. The chain recombines TRBV11-2 with TRBJ2-3; D unclear. CDR3 bases: TGTGCCAGCAGCTTAATCCGGATTACAGATACGCAGTATTTT. Encoded protein: CASSLIRITDTQYF.